The TCR beta chain described here comes from a study of blood T cells in healthy people across ages. Primed by a sample-barcoded 5' primer and a J-beta primer mix, a second PCR proceeded for 7 to 11 cycles. TCRdb processed the 5' RACE reads anew with MiXCR; each CDR3 protein has one entry. The data hold fewer than 950,000 distinct CDR3 sequences, with about 34% observed a single time. CDR1 and CDR2 (germline): SEHNR, FQNEAQ (reference sequence). The CDR3 runs to 12 residues. A remark on this clonotype: Sequence at one end of the junction differs from germline and may be a read error.

The rearrangement links TRBV7-9 to TRBJ2-7, with D unresolved. Sequenced sample: blood. The source of this sequence is a man aged 18 to 29 in good health. CDR3 DNA sequence: TGTGTCAGCAGCTCCAAAGTGAACGAGCAGTACTTC. Protein product: CVSSSKVNEQYF.